This T cell receptor beta chain was sequenced in a study of blood T cells in healthy people across ages. Study outcomes and limitations: Donors of long life had a larger count of naive CD4+ cells and greater diversity than aged donors. Conclusively comparing naive with antigen-experienced cells was impossible with unsorted PBMCs.

CDR3 length: 14 amino acids. Unmatched junction bases numbered 5, after V lost 6 bases and J lost 2 bases. CDR1 and CDR2 (germline): SNHLY, FYNNEI. Combining a sample-barcoded 5' primer with a J-beta primer mix, a second PCR ran for about 7 to 11 cycles. One entry per CDR3 protein, called by TCRdb with MiXCR from the 5' RACE reads. The sample contains around 790,000 distinct CDR3 sequences, more than 40% of which appear only once. To note about this clonotype: Its antigen is not known.

The specimen sequenced was blood. The TCR was taken from a man aged 60-69 years in good health. This chain joins TRBV2 and TRBJ1-1, with 8 nucleotides matching TRBD1. The CDR3 DNA is TGTGCCAGCAGAGAAACAGGGGGAAACACTGAAGCTTTCTTT. This translates into CASRETGGNTEAFF. The full variable domain, with the rest looked up from reference TRBV2 and TRBJ1-1, is EPEVTQTPSHQVTQMGQEVILRCVPISNHLYFYWYRQILGQKVEFLVSFYNNEISEKSEIFDDQFSVERPDGSNFTLKIRSTKLEDSAMYFCASRETGGNTEAFFGQGTRLTVV.